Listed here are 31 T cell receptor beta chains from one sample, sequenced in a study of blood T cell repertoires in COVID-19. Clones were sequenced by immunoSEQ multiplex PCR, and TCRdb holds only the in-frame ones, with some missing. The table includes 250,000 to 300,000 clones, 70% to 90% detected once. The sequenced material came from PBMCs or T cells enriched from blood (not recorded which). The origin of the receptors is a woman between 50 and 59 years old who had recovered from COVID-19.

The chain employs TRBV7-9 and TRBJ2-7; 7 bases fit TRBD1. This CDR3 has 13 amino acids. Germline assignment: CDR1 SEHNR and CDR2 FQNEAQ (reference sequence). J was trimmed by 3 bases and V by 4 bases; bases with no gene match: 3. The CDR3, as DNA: TGTGCCAGCAGCTACGGGGACAGCTACGAGCAGTACTTC. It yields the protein CASSYGDSYEQYF.

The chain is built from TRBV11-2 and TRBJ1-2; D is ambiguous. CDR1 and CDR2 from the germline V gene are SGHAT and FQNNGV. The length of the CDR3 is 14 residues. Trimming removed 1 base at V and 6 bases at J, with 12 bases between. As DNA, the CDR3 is TGTGCCAGCAGCTTAGTATTACGGGATAATGGCTACACCTTC. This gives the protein CASSLVLRDNGYTF.

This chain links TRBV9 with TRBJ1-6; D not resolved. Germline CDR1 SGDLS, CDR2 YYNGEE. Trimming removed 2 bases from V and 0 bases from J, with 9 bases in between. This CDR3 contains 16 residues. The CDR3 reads CASSVSASSYNSPLHF. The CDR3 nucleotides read TGTGCCAGCAGCGTCTCAGCGAGCTCCTATAATTCACCCCTCCACTTT.

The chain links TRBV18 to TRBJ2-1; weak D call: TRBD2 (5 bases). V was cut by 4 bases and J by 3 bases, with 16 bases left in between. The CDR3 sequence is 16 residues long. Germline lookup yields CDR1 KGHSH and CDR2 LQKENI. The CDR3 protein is CASSLVARAGYNEQFF. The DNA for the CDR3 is TGTGCCAGCTCACTGGTGGCGCGGGCGGGCTACAATGAGCAGTTCTTC.

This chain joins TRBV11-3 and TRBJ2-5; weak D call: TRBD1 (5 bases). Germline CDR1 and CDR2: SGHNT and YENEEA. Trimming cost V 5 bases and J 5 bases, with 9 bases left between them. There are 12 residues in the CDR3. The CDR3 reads CASSQGGETQYF. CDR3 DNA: TGTGCCAGCAGCCAGGGCGGTGAGACCCAGTACTTC.

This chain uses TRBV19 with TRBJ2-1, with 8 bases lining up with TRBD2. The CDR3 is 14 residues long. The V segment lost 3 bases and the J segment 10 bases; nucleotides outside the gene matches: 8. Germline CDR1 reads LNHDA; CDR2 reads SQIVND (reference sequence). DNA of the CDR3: TGTGCCAGTAGTATCGGGGGGGGAGCGGGAGAGCAGTTCTTC. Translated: CASSIGGGAGEQFF.

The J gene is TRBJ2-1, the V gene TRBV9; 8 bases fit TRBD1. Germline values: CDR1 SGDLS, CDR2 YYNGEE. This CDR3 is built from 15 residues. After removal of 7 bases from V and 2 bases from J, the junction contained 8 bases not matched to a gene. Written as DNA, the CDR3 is TGTGCCAGCCAACAGGGGGAGAGCACCTACAATGAGCAGTTCTTC. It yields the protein CASQQGESTYNEQFF. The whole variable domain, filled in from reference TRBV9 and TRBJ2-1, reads DSGVTQTPKHLITATGQRVTLRCSPRSGDLSVYWYQQSLDQGLQFLIQYYNGEERAKGNILERFSAQQFPDLHSELNLSSLELGDSALYFCASQQGESTYNEQFFGPGTRLTVL.

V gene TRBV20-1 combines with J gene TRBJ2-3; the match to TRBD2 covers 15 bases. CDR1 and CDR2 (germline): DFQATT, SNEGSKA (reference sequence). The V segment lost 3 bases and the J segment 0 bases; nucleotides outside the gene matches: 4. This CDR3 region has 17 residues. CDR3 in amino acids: CSASGLAGGPSTDTQYF. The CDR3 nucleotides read TGCAGTGCTAGTGGACTAGCGGGAGGGCCGAGCACAGATACGCAGTATTTT.

The CDR3 DNA is TGTGCCAGCAGCCAACGCCGGGACTCTGGCTACACCTTC. Protein product: CASSQRRDSGYTF. The gene calls are TRBV3-1 (or the pseudogene TRBV3-2) and TRBJ1-2, with a tentative D call TRBD1 (5 bases). Germline V gene lookup returns CDR1 LGHDT and CDR2 YNNKEL (reference sequence). The ends were cut back, 2 bases at V and 7 bases at J, with 11 bases in the middle. The CDR3 consists of 13 residues.

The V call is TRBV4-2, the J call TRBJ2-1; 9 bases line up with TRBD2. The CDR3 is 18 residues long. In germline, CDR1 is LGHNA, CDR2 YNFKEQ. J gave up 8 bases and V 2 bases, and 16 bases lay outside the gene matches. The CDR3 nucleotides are TGTGCCAGCAGCCAATATAACCCGGGACTAGCTAAGGGCGATGAGCAGTTCTTC. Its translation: CASSQYNPGLAKGDEQFF.

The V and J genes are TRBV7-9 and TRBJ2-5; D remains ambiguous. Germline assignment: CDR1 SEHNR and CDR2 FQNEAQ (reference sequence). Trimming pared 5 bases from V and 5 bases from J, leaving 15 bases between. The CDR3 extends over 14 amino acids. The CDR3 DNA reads TGTGCCAGCAGCGTCTCTAGGCCTTCCGAGACCCAGTACTTC. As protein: CASSVSRPSETQYF.

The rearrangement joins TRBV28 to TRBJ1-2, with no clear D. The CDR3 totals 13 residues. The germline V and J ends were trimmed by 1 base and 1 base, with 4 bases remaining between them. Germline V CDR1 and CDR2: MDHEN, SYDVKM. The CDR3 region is CASSLFLNYGYTF. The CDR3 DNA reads TGTGCCAGCAGTTTATTCCTTAACTATGGCTACACCTTC.

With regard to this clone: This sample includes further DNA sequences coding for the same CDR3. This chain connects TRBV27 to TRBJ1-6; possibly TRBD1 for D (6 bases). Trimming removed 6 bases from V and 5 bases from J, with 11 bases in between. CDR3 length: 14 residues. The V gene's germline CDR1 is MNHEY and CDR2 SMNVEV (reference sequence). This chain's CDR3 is CASSPGTNNSPLHF. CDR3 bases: TGTGCCAGCAGCCCCGGGACAAATAATTCACCCCTCCACTTT.

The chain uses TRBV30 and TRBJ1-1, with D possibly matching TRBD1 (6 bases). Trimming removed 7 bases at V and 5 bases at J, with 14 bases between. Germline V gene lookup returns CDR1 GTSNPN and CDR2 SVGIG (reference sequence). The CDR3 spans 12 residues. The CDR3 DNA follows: TGTGCCTACTTCCAGGGGAAGACTGAAGCTTTCTTT. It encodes CAYFQGKTEAFF.

This CDR3 is CASSFPSSYSPLHF. The CDR3 nucleotides read TGTGCCAGCAGCTTCCCTTCTAGCTATTCACCCCTCCACTTT. The chain couples TRBV5-5 to TRBJ1-6; D ambiguous. Trimming took 2 bases from V and 8 from J, leaving 11 bases between them. The germline V gene encodes CDR1 SGHKS and CDR2 YYEKEE (reference sequence). This CDR3 is built from 14 residues.

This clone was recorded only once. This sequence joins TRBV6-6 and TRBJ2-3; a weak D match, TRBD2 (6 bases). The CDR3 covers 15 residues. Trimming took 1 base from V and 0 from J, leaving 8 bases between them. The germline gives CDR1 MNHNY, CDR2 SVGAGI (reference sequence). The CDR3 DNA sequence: TGTGCCAGCAGTTACTGGGGACTGAGCACAGATACGCAGTATTTT. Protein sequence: CASSYWGLSTDTQYF.

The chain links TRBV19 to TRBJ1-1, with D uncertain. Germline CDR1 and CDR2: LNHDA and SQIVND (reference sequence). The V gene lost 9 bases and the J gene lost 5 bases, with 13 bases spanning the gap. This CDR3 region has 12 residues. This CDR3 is CASWDRGTEAFF. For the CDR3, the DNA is TGTGCCAGCTGGGATCGGGGAACTGAAGCTTTCTTT.

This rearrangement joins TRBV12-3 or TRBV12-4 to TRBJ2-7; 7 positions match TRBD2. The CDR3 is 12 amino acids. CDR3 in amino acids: CAVAGEAYEQYF. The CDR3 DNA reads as TGTGCTGTGGCGGGGGAAGCCTACGAGCAGTACTTC.

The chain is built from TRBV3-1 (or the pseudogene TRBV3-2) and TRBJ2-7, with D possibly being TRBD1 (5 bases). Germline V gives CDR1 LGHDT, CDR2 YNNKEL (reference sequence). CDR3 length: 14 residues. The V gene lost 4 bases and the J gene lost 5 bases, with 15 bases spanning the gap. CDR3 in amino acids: CASSLVAGPHEQYF. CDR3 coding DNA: TGTGCCAGCAGCCTCGTGGCAGGGCCACACGAGCAGTACTTC.

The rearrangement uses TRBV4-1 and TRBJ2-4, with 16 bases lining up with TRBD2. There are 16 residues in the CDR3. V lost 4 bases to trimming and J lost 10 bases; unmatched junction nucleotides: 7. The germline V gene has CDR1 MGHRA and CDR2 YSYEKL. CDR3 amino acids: CASSPGLAGGPEIQYF. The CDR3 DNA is TGCGCCAGCAGCCCGGGACTAGCGGGAGGGCCGGAAATTCAGTACTTC.

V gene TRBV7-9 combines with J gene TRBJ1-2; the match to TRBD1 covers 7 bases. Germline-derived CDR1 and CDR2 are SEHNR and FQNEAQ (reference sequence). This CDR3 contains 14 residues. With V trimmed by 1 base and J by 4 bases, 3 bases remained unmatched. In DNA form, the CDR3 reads TGTGCCAGCAGCTTAGGAACAGGGGTCTATGGCTACACCTTC. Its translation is CASSLGTGVYGYTF.

This chain's CDR3 is CASSQEGNTEAFF. CDR3 nucleotide sequence: TGTGCCAGCAGTCAAGAGGGAAATACTGAAGCTTTCTTT. The chain has TRBV7-9 and TRBJ1-1; no clear D gene. Trimming shortened V by 6 bases and J by 5 bases, and 13 bases separated the two germline ends. The CDR3 covers 13 residues. Germline V gene sequence: CDR1 SEHNR, CDR2 FQNEAQ (reference sequence).

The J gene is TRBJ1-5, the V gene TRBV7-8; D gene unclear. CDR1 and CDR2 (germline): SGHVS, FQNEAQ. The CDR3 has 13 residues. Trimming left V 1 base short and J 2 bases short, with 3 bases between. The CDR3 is CASSLGRNQPQHF. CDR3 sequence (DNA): TGTGCCAGCAGCTTAGGGCGCAATCAGCCCCAGCATTTT.

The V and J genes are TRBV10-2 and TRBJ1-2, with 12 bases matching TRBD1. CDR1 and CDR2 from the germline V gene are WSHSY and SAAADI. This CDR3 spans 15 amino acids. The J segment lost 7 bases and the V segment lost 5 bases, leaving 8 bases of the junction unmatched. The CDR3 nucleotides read TGCGCCAGCAGTACGGGGACAGGGGGCGCAAGTGGCTACACCTTC. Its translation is CASSTGTGGASGYTF.

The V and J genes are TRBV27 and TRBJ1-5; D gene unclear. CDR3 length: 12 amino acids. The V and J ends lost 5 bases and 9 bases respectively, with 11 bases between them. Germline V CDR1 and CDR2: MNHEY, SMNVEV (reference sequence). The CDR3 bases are TGTGCCAGCAGTCCCCGACGGGGGCCCCAGCATTTT. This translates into CASSPRRGPQHF.

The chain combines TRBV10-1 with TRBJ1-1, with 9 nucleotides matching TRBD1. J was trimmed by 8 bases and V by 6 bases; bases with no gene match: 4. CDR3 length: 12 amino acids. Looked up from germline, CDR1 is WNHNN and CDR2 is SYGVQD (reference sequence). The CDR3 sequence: CASSPGQGEAFF. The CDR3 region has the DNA TGCGCCAGCAGCCCAGGACAGGGGGAAGCTTTCTTT.

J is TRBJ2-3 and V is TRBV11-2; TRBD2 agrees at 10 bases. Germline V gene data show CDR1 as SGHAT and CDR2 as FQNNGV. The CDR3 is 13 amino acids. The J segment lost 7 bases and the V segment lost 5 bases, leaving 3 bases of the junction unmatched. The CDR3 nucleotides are TGTGCCAGCAGCCCGGGACTAGCGAATACGCAGTATTTT. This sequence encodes CASSPGLANTQYF. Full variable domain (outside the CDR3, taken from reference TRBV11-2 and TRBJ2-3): EAGVAQSPRYKIIEKRQSVAFWCNPISGHATLYWYQQILGQGPKLLIQFQNNGVVDDSQLPKDRFSAERLKGVDSTLKIQPAKLEDSAVYLCASSPGLANTQYFGPGTRLTVL.

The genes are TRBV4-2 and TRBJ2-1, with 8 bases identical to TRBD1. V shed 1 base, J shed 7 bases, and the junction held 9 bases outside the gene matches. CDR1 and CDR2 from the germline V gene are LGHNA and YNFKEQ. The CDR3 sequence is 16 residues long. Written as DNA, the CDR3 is TGTGCCAGCAGCCAAGGGACAGGGCGCCCGGTGAATGAGCAGTTCTTC. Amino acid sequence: CASSQGTGRPVNEQFF.

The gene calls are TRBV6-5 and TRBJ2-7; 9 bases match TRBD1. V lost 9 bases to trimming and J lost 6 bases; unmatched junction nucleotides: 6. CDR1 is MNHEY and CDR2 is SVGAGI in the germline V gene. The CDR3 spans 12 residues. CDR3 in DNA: TGTGCCAGTGGGACAGGGTTTGGCGAGCAGTACTTC. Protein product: CASGTGFGEQYF.

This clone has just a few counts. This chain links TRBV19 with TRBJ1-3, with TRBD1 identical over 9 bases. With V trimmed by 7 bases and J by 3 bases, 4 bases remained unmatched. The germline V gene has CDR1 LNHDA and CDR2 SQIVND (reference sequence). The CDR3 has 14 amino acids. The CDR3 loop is CASNPGQGGNTIYF. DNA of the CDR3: TGTGCCAGTAACCCGGGACAGGGTGGAAACACCATATATTTT.

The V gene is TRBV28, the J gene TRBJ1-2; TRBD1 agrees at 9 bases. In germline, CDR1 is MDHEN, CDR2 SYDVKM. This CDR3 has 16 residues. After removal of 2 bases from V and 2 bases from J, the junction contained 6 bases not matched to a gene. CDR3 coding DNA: TGTGCCAGCAGTTTACTCCGGACAGGGGCCAACTATGGCTACACCTTC. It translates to CASSLLRTGANYGYTF.